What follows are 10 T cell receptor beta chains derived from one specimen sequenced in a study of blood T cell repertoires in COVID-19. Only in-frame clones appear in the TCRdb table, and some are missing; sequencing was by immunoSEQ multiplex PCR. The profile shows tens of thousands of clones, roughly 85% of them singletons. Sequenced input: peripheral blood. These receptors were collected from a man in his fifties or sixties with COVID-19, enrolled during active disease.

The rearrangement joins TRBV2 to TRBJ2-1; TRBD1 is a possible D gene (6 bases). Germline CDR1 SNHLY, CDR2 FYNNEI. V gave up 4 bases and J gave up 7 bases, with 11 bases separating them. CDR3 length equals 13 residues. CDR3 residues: CASSADRPNEQFF. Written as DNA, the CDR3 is TGTGCCAGCAGTGCGGACAGACCTAATGAGCAGTTCTTC. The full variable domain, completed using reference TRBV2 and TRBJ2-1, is EPEVTQTPSHQVTQMGQEVILRCVPISNHLYFYWYRQILGQKVEFLVSFYNNEISEKSEIFDDQFSVERPDGSNFTLKIRSTKLEDSAMYFCASSADRPNEQFFGPGTRLTVL.

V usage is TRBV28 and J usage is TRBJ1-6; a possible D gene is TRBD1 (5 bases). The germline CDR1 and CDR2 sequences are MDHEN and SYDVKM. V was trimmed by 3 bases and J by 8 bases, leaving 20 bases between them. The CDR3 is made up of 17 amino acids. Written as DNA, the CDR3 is TGTGCCAGCAGTTTCAGTTCTTCACGGCGGGACGATTCACCCCTCCACTTT. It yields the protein CASSFSSSRRDDSPLHF. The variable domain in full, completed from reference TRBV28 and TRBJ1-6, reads DVKVTQSSRYLVKRTGEKVFLECVQDMDHENMFWYRQDPGLGLRLIYFSYDVKMKEKGDIPEGYSVSREKKERFSLILESASTNQTSMYLCASSFSSSRRDDSPLHFGNGTRLTVT.

CDR3 protein: CASRVLAGGDTQYF. DNA of the CDR3: TGTGCCAGCAGAGTACTAGCGGGAGGAGATACGCAGTATTTT. The rearrangement joins TRBV2 to TRBJ2-3, with 12 positions matching TRBD2. The CDR3 is 14 amino acids. Germline V gene sequence: CDR1 SNHLY, CDR2 FYNNEI. V lost 6 bases to trimming and J lost 5 bases; unmatched junction nucleotides: 3.

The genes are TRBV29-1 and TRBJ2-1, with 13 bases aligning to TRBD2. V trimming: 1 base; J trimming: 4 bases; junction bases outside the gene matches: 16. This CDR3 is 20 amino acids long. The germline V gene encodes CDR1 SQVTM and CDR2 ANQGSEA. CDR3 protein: CSVEARTSGSGFSSYNEQFF. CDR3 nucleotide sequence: TGCAGCGTTGAAGCTAGGACTAGCGGGAGTGGTTTCTCTTCTTACAATGAGCAGTTCTTC.

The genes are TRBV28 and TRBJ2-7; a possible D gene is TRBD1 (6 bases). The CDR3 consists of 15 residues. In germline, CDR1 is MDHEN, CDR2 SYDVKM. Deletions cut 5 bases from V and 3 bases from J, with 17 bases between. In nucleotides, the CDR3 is TGTGCCAGCAGTAGAACCGGGACACCCTTCTACGAGCAGTACTTC. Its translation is CASSRTGTPFYEQYF. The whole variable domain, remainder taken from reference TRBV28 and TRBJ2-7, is DVKVTQSSRYLVKRTGEKVFLECVQDMDHENMFWYRQDPGLGLRLIYFSYDVKMKEKGDIPEGYSVSREKKERFSLILESASTNQTSMYLCASSRTGTPFYEQYFGPGTRLTVT.

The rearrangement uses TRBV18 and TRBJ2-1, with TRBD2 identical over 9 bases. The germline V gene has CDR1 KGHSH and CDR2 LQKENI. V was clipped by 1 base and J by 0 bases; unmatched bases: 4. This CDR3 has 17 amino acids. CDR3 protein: CASSPQTSGNSYNEQFF. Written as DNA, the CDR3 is TGTGCCAGCTCACCACAGACTAGCGGAAACTCCTACAATGAGCAGTTCTTC.

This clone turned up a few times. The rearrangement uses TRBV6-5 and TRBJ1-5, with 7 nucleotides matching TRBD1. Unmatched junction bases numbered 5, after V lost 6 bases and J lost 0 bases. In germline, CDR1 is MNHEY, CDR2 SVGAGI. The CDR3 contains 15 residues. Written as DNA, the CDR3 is TGTGCCAGCAGGACAGGGCCCTATAGCAATCAGCCCCAGCATTTT. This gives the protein CASRTGPYSNQPQHF.

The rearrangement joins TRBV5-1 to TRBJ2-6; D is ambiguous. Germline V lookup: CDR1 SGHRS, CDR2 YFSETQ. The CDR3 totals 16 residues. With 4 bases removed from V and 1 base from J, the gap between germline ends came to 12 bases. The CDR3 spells CASSQPNNSGANVLTF. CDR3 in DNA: TGCGCCAGCAGCCAACCGAACAATTCTGGGGCCAACGTCCTGACTTTC.

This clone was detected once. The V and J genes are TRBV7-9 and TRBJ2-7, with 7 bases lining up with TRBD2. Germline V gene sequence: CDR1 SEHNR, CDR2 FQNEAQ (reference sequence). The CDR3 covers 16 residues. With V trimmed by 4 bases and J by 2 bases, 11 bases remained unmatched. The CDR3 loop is CASSSKGSGNPYEQYF. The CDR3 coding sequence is TGTGCCAGCAGCTCCAAGGGGAGCGGGAACCCCTACGAGCAGTACTTC.

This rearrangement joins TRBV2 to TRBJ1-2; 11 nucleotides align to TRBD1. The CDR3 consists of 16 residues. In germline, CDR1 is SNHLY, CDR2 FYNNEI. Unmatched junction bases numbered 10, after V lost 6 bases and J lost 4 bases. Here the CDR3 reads CASRRGQGGFGYGYTF. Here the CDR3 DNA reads TGTGCCAGCAGACGGGGACAGGGGGGGTTTGGCTATGGCTACACCTTC.